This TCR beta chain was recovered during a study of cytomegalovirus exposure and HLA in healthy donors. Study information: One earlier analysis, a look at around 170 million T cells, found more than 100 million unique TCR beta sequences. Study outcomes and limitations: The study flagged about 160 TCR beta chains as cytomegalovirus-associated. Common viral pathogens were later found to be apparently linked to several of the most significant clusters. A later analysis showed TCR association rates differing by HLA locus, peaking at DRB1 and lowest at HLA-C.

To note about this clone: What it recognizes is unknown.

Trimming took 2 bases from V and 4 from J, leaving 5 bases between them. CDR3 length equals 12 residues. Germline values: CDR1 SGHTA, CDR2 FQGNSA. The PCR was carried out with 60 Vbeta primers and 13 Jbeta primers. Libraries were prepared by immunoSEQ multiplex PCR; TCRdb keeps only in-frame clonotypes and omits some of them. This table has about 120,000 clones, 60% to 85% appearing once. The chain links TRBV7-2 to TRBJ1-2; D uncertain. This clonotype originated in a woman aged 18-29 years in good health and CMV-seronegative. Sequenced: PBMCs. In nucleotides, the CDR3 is TGTGCCAGCAGCTTACAGGTCTATGGCTACACCTTC. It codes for CASSLQVYGYTF.